These 4 T cell receptor beta chains share one sample of origin, sequenced in a study of OX40 agonist ivuxolimab in advanced cancers. Method: immunoSEQ multiplex PCR; TCRdb's copy keeps in-frame clones and lacks some. The data hold 40,000 to 50,000 clones, with approximately 88% observed a single time. Sequencing used CD4+ or CD8+ T cells sorted from blood, obtained in a trial of the OX40 agonist ivuxolimab. These TCRs come from an adult with an advanced solid tumor such as melanoma, head and neck, liver or kidney cancer.

This clone was observed a single time. The V call is TRBV11-1, the J call TRBJ2-5; weak D call: TRBD1 (5 bases). V gave up 5 bases and J gave up 2 bases, with 12 bases separating them. The CDR3 is made up of 14 amino acids. CDR1 SGHAT and CDR2 FQDESV come from the germline V gene (reference sequence). The chain's CDR3 is CASSPNSGQETQYF. In DNA form, the CDR3 reads TGTGCCAGCAGCCCCAACTCAGGGCAAGAGACCCAGTACTTC.

This clone rates as large. The rearrangement joins TRBV6-5 to TRBJ2-1; tentative D call: TRBD2 (5 bases). CDR3 length: 14 amino acids. Germline loops: CDR1 MNHEY, CDR2 SVGAGI. Between the trimmed V and J ends, which lost 5 bases and 7 bases, there was a span of 15 bases. The CDR3 coding sequence is TGTGCCAGCAGTCCGGGGATCGGCTTTAATGAGCAGTTCTTC. Protein: CASSPGIGFNEQFF.

V is TRBV5-1 and J is TRBJ2-3; the match to TRBD2 covers 7 bases. J lost 2 bases, V lost 3 bases, and 6 bases had no gene match. The CDR3 runs 15 residues. CDR1 is SGHRS, CDR2 YFSETQ, per germline. The CDR3 sequence is CASSSLAELTDTQYF. The CDR3 DNA reads as TGCGCCAGCAGCTCCCTAGCGGAGCTCACAGATACGCAGTATTTT.

In its sample, this clone was seen once. The J gene is TRBJ2-1, the V gene TRBV7-9; no firm D call. The CDR3 has 14 amino acids. Per germline, CDR1 SEHNR and CDR2 FQNEAQ (reference sequence). Between the trimmed V and J ends, which lost 4 bases and 2 bases, there was a span of 9 bases. The CDR3 loop is CASSSGVTYNEQFF. The CDR3 DNA reads as TGTGCCAGCAGCTCTGGAGTGACCTACAATGAGCAGTTCTTC.